This TCR beta chain derives from a study of T cell responses to AZD1222 COVID-19 vaccine. Some clones are missing from TCRdb's copy, which holds only in-frame ones; the method was immunoSEQ multiplex PCR. The table includes around 59,000 clones, nearly 90% detected once. The receptor comes from an adult who received the AZD1222 COVID-19 vaccine. Sequencing was performed on peripheral blood, taken 28 days after the second AZD1222 dose.

The CDR3 nucleotides read TGTGCCAGCAGCCTAGCGTTGGTGGGCTACACCTTC. Translating it yields CASSLALVGYTF. The rearrangement uses TRBV28 and TRBJ1-2; the D is unclear. The CDR3 consists of 12 residues. Trimming left V 6 bases short and J 8 bases short, with 13 bases between. The germline V gene has CDR1 MDHEN and CDR2 SYDVKM.